This TCR beta chain was sequenced during a study of T cells after yellow fever vaccination. Looking at the study overall: Researchers used SMART-Seq v4 Ultra Low Input to prepare fractions that had low cell numbers.

Study findings and constraints: Weaker, the secondary response peaked sooner, at day 5 versus 15. The booster saw the reappearance of most primary-vaccination clones (nearly 98% CD4, roughly 87% CD8).

TCRdb re-called the 5' RACE reads through MiXCR, storing one row per CDR3 protein. The data hold 400,000 to 450,000 distinct CDR3 sequences, with around 19% observed a single time. This clonotype was counted only a few times. Its specificity is unknown. The CDR3 contains 14 residues. The germline V gene has CDR1 SGHAT and CDR2 FQNNGV. Trimming removed 5 bases at V and 2 bases at J, with 12 bases between. The specimen comprised PBMCs, sampled before the yellow fever booster vaccination. The clonotype was recovered from a young man who received the YFV17D yellow fever vaccine. The chain carries TRBV11-2 and TRBJ1-1; no clear D. The CDR3 here is CASSPRRANTEAFF. DNA of the CDR3: TGTGCCAGCAGCCCTCGACGAGCCAACACTGAAGCTTTCTTT. The full variable domain, with the rest looked up from reference TRBV11-2 and TRBJ1-1, is EAGVAQSPRYKIIEKRQSVAFWCNPISGHATLYWYQQILGQGPKLLIQFQNNGVVDDSQLPKDRFSAERLKGVDSTLKIQPAKLEDSAVYLCASSPRRANTEAFFGQGTRLTVV.